This T cell receptor (beta chain) appears in the sequencing data of a study of OX40 agonist ivuxolimab in advanced cancers. Study-wide context: Each patient was given ivuxolimab into a vein every 2 weeks, at 0.01 to 10 mg/kg. Notes on the study in general: On average, CD8+ T cells had more expanded clones than CD4+. In the 0.1 to 3.0 mg/kg range, CD4+ and CD8+ blood T cells had expanded clonally by week 6.

Note on this clone: The antigen is undetermined.

The CDR3 sequence is 14 residues long. The germline V gene has CDR1 SNHLY and CDR2 FYNNEI. Trimming took 5 bases from V and 6 from J, leaving 13 bases between them. The method was immunoSEQ multiplex PCR; TCRdb's version includes in-frame clones alone and lacks a portion of them. This table has roughly 140,000 clones, approximately 94% appearing once. The rearrangement uses TRBV2 and TRBJ2-2, with D perhaps TRBD1 (6 bases). The source material was CD4+ or CD8+ T cells sorted from blood, sampled in a trial of the OX40 agonist ivuxolimab. The TCR was taken from an adult with an advanced solid tumor such as melanoma, head and neck, liver or kidney cancer. The CDR3 sequence is CASSRGISAGELFF. CDR3 nucleotide sequence: TGTGCCAGCAGTAGGGGGATTTCGGCCGGGGAGCTGTTTTTT.